This TCR beta chain was documented in a study of identical twins. Study-wide results and limits: A partial confounding effect on zero-insertion analyses could come from invariant MAIT and iNKT cells. The more abundant beta clonotypes in cord blood had fewer insertions, and memory repertoires did not show this.

TCRdb called the 5' RACE reads again in MiXCR, with one record for every CDR3 protein. The repertoire holds roughly 700,000 distinct CDR3 sequences, 8.5% to 9.5% seen once, with 0.75% to 1% in the top ten. A word on this clonotype: Its specificity is not known.

The data also belong to a second study, concerning yellow fever vaccine responses in identical twins.

The sequence was obtained from a woman aged 18 to 35 in good health. Sample: PBMCs.

The CDR3: CASSARSGGSYNEQFF. The CDR3 region has the DNA TGTGCCAGCAGCGCTAGGAGCGGGGGCTCCTACAATGAGCAGTTCTTC. The rearrangement joins TRBV7-3 to TRBJ2-1, with 8 bases that match TRBD2. Germline V gene lookup returns CDR1 SGHTA and CDR2 FQGTGA. Losses at the gene ends were 5 bases for V and 0 bases for J; bases not matched to a gene: 6. The CDR3 runs to 16 residues.